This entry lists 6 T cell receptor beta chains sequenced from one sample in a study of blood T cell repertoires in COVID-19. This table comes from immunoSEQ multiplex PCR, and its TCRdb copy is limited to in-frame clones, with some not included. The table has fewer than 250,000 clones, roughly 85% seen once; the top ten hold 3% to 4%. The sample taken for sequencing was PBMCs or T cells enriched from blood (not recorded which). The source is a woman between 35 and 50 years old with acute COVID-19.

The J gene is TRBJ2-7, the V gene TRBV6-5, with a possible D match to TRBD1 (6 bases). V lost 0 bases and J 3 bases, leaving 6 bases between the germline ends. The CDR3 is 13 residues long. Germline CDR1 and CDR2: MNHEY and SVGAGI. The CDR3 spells CASSYSDSYEQYF. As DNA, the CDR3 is TGTGCCAGCAGTTACTCGGACAGCTACGAGCAGTACTTC.

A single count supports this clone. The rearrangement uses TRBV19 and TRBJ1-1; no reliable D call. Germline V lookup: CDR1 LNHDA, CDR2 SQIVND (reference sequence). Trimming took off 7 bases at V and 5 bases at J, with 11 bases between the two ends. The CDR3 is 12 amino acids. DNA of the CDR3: TGTGCCAGTAAGAGTAGATGGACTGAAGCTTTCTTT. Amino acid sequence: CASKSRWTEAFF.

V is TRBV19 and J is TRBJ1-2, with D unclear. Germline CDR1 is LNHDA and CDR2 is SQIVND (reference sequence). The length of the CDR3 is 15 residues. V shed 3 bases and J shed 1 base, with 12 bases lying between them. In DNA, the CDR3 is TGTGCCAGTAGTATTAGTGGCGGGAATAACTATGGCTACACCTTC. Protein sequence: CASSISGGNNYGYTF.

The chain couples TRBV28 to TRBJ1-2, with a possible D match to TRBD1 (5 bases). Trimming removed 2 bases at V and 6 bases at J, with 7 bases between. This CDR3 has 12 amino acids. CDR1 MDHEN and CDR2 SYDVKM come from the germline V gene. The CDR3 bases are TGTGCCAGCAGTTTAATCAGGGATGGCTACACCTTC. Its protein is CASSLIRDGYTF.

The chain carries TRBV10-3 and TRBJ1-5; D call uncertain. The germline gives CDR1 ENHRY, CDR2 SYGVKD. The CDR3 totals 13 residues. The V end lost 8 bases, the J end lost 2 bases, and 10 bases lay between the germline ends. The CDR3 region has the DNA TGTGCCATCCGGGGAGGAGGCAATCAGCCCCAGCATTTT. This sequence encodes CAIRGGGNQPQHF.

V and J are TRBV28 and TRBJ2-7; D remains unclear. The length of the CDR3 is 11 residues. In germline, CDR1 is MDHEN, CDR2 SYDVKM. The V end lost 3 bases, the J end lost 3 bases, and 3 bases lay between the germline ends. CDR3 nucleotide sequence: TGTGCCAGCAGTTTCCTCTACGAGCAGTACTTC. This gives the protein CASSFLYEQYF.